The clone carrying this TCR beta chain was counted at least ten times. Its target is unknown. Cyclophosphamide on days +3 and +4 followed busulfan-fludarabine conditioning and a marrow graft. The assay was immunoSEQ multiplex PCR, and TCRdb's table has in-frame clones only and misses some. The specimen gives tens of thousands of clones without singletons; the ten biggest hold 1.5% to 2%. The data stem from a study of T cells after posttransplantation cyclophosphamide. CDR3 size: 20 residues. Findings and limits, study-wide: Skin or GI-infiltrating T cells shared few TRB sequences with blood.

This specimen consisted of PBMCs, obtained after allogeneic stem cell transplant with posttransplant cyclophosphamide. This TCR was recovered from a male patient younger than 30 who received an allogeneic stem cell transplant from a related donor, was CMV-positive, and had no GVHD. Some T cells may originate from the graft donor. V usage is TRBV21-1 and J usage is TRBJ2-3; the listed D gene, TRBD1, was not tested against the DNA. TRBV21-1 represents a pseudogene. The CDR3 reads CASSKLLKGNQGAPTDTQYF. CDR3 DNA sequence: TGTGCCAGCAGCAAACTACTGAAGGGAAATCAGGGGGCTCCCACAGATACGCAGTATTTT.